This passage covers 5 T cell receptor beta chains from one sample sequenced in a study of shared clonotypes between healthy human individuals. Produced via immunoSEQ multiplex PCR; TCRdb's table is partial and in-frame only. The sample records about 2.3 million clones, more than 85% being singletons. Input material: naive CD4+ T cells from PBMCs. The subset was: CD45RA+ positively selected. These receptor sequences come from a man younger than 35 in good health. Some clones in this sample may be carry-over from other donors' samples.

The chain couples TRBV30 to TRBJ2-3; 11 positions match TRBD1. CDR1 is GTSNPN, CDR2 SVGIG, per germline (reference sequence). Trimming at V came to 2 bases and at J to 5 bases, leaving 6 bases not matched to a gene. There are 15 residues in the CDR3. The CDR3 protein is CAWSNSGQGEDTQYF. CDR3 nucleotides: TGTGCCTGGAGTAATTCGGGACAGGGGGAAGATACGCAGTATTTT.

The J gene is TRBJ2-5, the V gene TRBV27; no definite D call. The CDR3 sequence is 15 residues long. The V gene lost 0 bases and the J gene lost 5 bases, with 13 bases spanning the gap. Germline V gives CDR1 MNHEY, CDR2 SMNVEV (reference sequence). CDR3 sequence: CASSLSSAEVETQYF. The CDR3 DNA is TGTGCCAGCAGTTTATCGTCAGCCGAAGTGGAGACCCAGTACTTC.

V usage is TRBV5-1 and J usage is TRBJ2-5; unclear D gene. Germline V CDR1 and CDR2: SGHRS, YFSETQ. The CDR3 loop spans 12 amino acids. The V gene lost 1 base and the J gene lost 5 bases, with 6 bases spanning the gap. CDR3 sequence: CASSLRTETQYF. The CDR3 bases are TGCGCCAGCAGCTTGAGGACCGAGACCCAGTACTTC.

This chain joins TRBV11-2 and TRBJ2-7, with D possibly TRBD2 on 5 matching bases. From germline, CDR1 is SGHAT and CDR2 FQNNGV. The CDR3 is 12 amino acids. Trimming took 3 bases from V and 6 from J, leaving 9 bases between them. The chain's CDR3 is CASSFRGSEQYF. Written as DNA, the CDR3 is TGTGCCAGCAGCTTCCGGGGAAGCGAGCAGTACTTC. The variable domain in full, with the rest retrieved from reference TRBV11-2 and TRBJ2-7, is EAGVAQSPRYKIIEKRQSVAFWCNPISGHATLYWYQQILGQGPKLLIQFQNNGVVDDSQLPKDRFSAERLKGVDSTLKIQPAKLEDSAVYLCASSFRGSEQYFGPGTRLTVT.

This clone occurred once. DNA of the CDR3: TGCGCCAGCAGCCAAGATAGCCAGGGGCGGACGGAGCAGTACTTC. This codes for CASSQDSQGRTEQYF. The rearrangement links TRBV4-1 to TRBJ2-7; D possibly corresponds to TRBD1 (6 bases). The CDR3 has 15 residues. Trimming cost V 0 bases and J 7 bases, with 16 bases left between them. Germline V gene sequence: CDR1 MGHRA, CDR2 YSYEKL.